What follows are 23 T cell receptor beta chains derived from one specimen sequenced in a study of blood T cell repertoires in COVID-19. This table comes from immunoSEQ multiplex PCR, and its TCRdb copy is limited to in-frame clones, with some not included. The profile shows approximately 38,000 clones, around 83% of them singletons. Sequencing was done on a sample of peripheral blood. Every receptor here comes from a human donor with acute or convalescent COVID-19. The donor label of this sample is uncertain.

The chain carries TRBV6-5 and TRBJ1-1, with TRBD1 matching 8 bases. Trimming at V came to 6 bases and at J to 1 base, leaving 7 bases not matched to a gene. The CDR3 covers 15 residues. The germline gives CDR1 MNHEY, CDR2 SVGAGI. CDR3: CASRVTGGTNTEAFF. CDR3 sequence (DNA): TGTGCCAGCAGAGTAACAGGGGGAACGAACACTGAAGCTTTCTTT.

This clone was counted once. One junction end disagrees with the germline gene, perhaps due to a read error. The gene calls are TRBV12-3 or TRBV12-4 and TRBJ1-2, with D unresolved. This CDR3 region has 11 residues. The CDR3, as DNA: TGTGCCAGCAGCCGGTTCTATCGCTACACCTTC. It encodes CASSRFYRYTF.

This clone appeared a single time. The chain uses TRBV28 and TRBJ2-3; the D is unclear. The germline gives CDR1 MDHEN, CDR2 SYDVKM. V lost 5 bases and J 8 bases, leaving 11 bases between the germline ends. The CDR3 sequence is 12 residues long. CDR3 protein: CASSPVIGTQYF. CDR3 nucleotides: TGTGCCAGCAGTCCCGTGATCGGTACGCAGTATTTT.

The V gene is TRBV6-4, the J gene TRBJ2-3; 10 bases align to TRBD2. Germline V CDR1 and CDR2: MRHNA, SNTAGT. This CDR3 has 18 amino acids. With V trimmed by 4 bases and J by 4 bases, 14 bases remained unmatched. CDR3 sequence: CASSAHPSLAGLADTQYF. The CDR3 nucleotides read TGTGCCAGCAGTGCCCACCCATCACTAGCGGGGTTGGCAGATACGCAGTATTTT.

The chain employs TRBV10-3 and TRBJ2-1; tentatively, D is TRBD2 (6 bases). Germline CDR1 reads ENHRY; CDR2 reads SYGVKD. Trimming cost V 7 bases and J 5 bases, with 18 bases left between them. CDR3 length: 15 residues. This CDR3 is CAIKVQRGSNNEQFF. The DNA of the CDR3 is TGTGCCATCAAGGTCCAACGGGGGAGCAACAATGAGCAGTTCTTC.

V gene TRBV7-2 combines with J gene TRBJ1-2; D is unresolved. Trimming removed 1 base from V and 3 bases from J, with 3 bases in between. Per the germline V gene, CDR1 is SGHTA and CDR2 is FQGNSA. This CDR3 is built from 12 residues. The CDR3 region is CASSLGDYGYTF. The CDR3 nucleotides are TGTGCCAGCAGCTTAGGAGACTATGGCTACACCTTC. The whole variable domain, remainder taken from reference TRBV7-2 and TRBJ1-2, is GAGVSQSPSNKVTEKGKDVELRCDPISGHTALYWYRQSLGQGLEFLIYFQGNSAPDKSGLPSDRFSAERTGGSVSTLTIQRTQQEDSAVYLCASSLGDYGYTFGSGTRLTVV.

The V and J genes are TRBV2 and TRBJ1-6; 9 bases agree with TRBD1. The CDR3 totals 16 residues. The J segment lost 7 bases and the V segment lost 6 bases, leaving 10 bases of the junction unmatched. The germline gives CDR1 SNHLY, CDR2 FYNNEI. CDR3 sequence: CASRRGQGSMNSPLHF. CDR3 in DNA: TGTGCCAGCAGGCGGGGACAGGGCAGTATGAATTCACCCCTCCACTTT. Based on the CDR3 plus reference TRBV2 and TRBJ1-6, the full variable domain is EPEVTQTPSHQVTQMGQEVILRCVPISNHLYFYWYRQILGQKVEFLVSFYNNEISEKSEIFDDQFSVERPDGSNFTLKIRSTKLEDSAMYFCASRRGQGSMNSPLHFGNGTRLTVT.

The V call is TRBV6-6, the J call TRBJ1-5; D is unclear. V lost 5 bases and J 4 bases, leaving 12 bases between the germline ends. The CDR3 has 14 amino acids. Germline-derived CDR1 and CDR2 are MNHNY and SVGAGI (reference sequence). The CDR3 here is CASSHPSGNQPQHF. The CDR3 DNA follows: TGTGCCAGCAGTCACCCATCGGGGAATCAGCCCCAGCATTTT.

CDR3: CASSGGWPNTEAFF. CDR3 in DNA: TGCGCCAGCAGCGGGGGGTGGCCAAACACTGAAGCTTTCTTT. The J gene is TRBJ1-1, the V gene TRBV4-3; D perhaps matches TRBD1 (5 bases). Trimming pared 5 bases from V and 2 bases from J, leaving 12 bases between. Germline V lookup: CDR1 LGHNA, CDR2 YSLEER. This CDR3 has 14 amino acids.

The V call is TRBV6-2 or TRBV6-3, the J call TRBJ2-3; 7 bases are a match to TRBD2. Germline V gene lookup returns CDR1 MNHEY and CDR2 SVGEGT. This CDR3 comprises 15 residues. The V segment lost 4 bases and the J segment 0 bases; nucleotides outside the gene matches: 4. CDR3 protein: CASSWGGDSTDTQYF. The CDR3 region has the DNA TGTGCCAGCAGTTGGGGGGGAGATAGCACAGATACGCAGTATTTT.

This clone was counted ten times or more. The chain combines TRBV19 with TRBJ2-1; the match to TRBD2 covers 12 bases. Trimming removed 6 bases from V and 8 bases from J; junction bases left unmatched: 5. In germline, CDR1 is LNHDA, CDR2 SQIVND (reference sequence). The CDR3 is 14 residues long. CDR3 in DNA: TGTGCCAGTAGCCTAGCGGGGGGGCTGGATGAGCAGTTCTTC. Translation: CASSLAGGLDEQFF.

V and J are TRBV11-2 and TRBJ1-4, with D tentatively TRBD1 (6 bases). The germline V gene has CDR1 SGHAT and CDR2 FQNNGV. The V end was cut by 6 bases, the J end by 5 bases, with 16 bases between. This CDR3 is 15 amino acids long. The CDR3 protein is CASSPTGKANEKLFF. As DNA, the CDR3 is TGTGCCAGCAGTCCAACAGGGAAGGCGAATGAAAAACTGTTTTTT.

J is TRBJ1-3 and V is TRBV6-1; D is perhaps TRBD1 (5 bases). The ends were cut back, 3 bases at V and 7 bases at J, with 16 bases in the middle. Germline CDR1 is MNHNS and CDR2 is SASEGT. This CDR3 comprises 15 residues. The CDR3 protein is CASSDRVMGGNTIYF. As DNA, the CDR3 is TGTGCCAGCAGTGACAGGGTTATGGGTGGTAACACCATATATTTT.

CDR3 sequence reads: CAISDSGRDYEQYF. CDR3 coding DNA: TGTGCCATCAGTGATAGCGGGAGGGATTACGAGCAGTACTTC. The chain is built from TRBV10-3 and TRBJ2-7; 11 nucleotides agree with TRBD2. The CDR3 spans 14 residues. With 3 bases clipped from V and 4 bases from J, the junction kept 2 bases outside the gene matches. The germline V gene has CDR1 ENHRY and CDR2 SYGVKD.

This chain links TRBV7-3 with TRBJ2-7, with 8 nucleotides matching TRBD1. The CDR3 contains 13 residues. Germline V gene data show CDR1 as SGHTA and CDR2 as FQGTGA. Unmatched junction bases numbered 3, after V lost 2 bases and J lost 6 bases. CDR3 region: CASSLDRGREQYF. The CDR3 DNA follows: TGTGCCAGCAGCTTAGACAGGGGACGCGAGCAGTACTTC.

In its sample, this clone was seen a few times. The gene calls are TRBV3-1 (or the pseudogene TRBV3-2) and TRBJ1-3; 8 nucleotides agree with TRBD1. With 4 bases clipped from V and 3 bases from J, the junction kept 8 bases outside the gene matches. There are 16 residues in the CDR3. Germline CDR1 is LGHDT and CDR2 is YNNKEL (reference sequence). The CDR3: CASSPRTGISGNTIYF. In nucleotides, the CDR3 is TGTGCCAGCAGCCCCCGGACAGGGATCAGTGGAAACACCATATATTTT.

This chain links TRBV24-1 with TRBJ2-7; D may match TRBD1 or TRBD2 (5 bases each). Germline V gives CDR1 KGHDR, CDR2 SFDVKD. The CDR3 spans 16 residues. V was cut by 8 bases and J by 1 base, with 20 bases left in between. The CDR3 here is CATNDSEGRFSYEQYF. CDR3 coding DNA: TGTGCCACCAATGACAGTGAGGGCCGGTTTTCCTACGAGCAGTACTTC.

V usage is TRBV4-1 and J usage is TRBJ2-2; TRBD1 matches at 7 bases. The CDR3 contains 17 residues. Germline CDR1 is MGHRA and CDR2 is YSYEKL. V lost 1 base to trimming and J lost 0 bases; unmatched junction nucleotides: 5. In DNA form, the CDR3 reads TGCGCCAGCAGCCAAGGAGGCACAGGGGCGAACACCGGGGAGCTGTTTTTT. It specifies CASSQGGTGANTGELFF.

The rearrangement joins TRBV6-4 to TRBJ1-2; D is undetermined. V lost 5 bases and J lost 4, with 11 bases in between. Germline assignment: CDR1 MRHNA and CDR2 SNTAGT. This CDR3 region has 13 residues. The chain's CDR3 is CASSLTEGYGYTF. CDR3 nucleotides: TGTGCCAGCAGTTTGACGGAGGGCTATGGCTACACCTTC.

The chain uses TRBV28 and TRBJ2-7; a possible D gene is TRBD1 (5 bases). Germline V CDR1 and CDR2: MDHEN, SYDVKM. The germline V and J ends were trimmed by 3 bases and 6 bases, with 18 bases remaining between them. This CDR3 has 15 amino acids. Written as DNA, the CDR3 is TGTGCCAGCAGTTTGGGGTCAGGGTATTACTCCGAGCAGTACTTC. It translates to CASSLGSGYYSEQYF.

The chain links TRBV15 to TRBJ1-4; D is unclear. V lost 3 bases and J 2 bases, leaving 13 bases between the germline ends. CDR1 and CDR2 (germline): LNHNV, YYDKDF (reference sequence). CDR3 length: 16 amino acids. CDR3 protein: CATSRYHENTNEKLFF. CDR3 sequence (DNA): TGTGCCACCAGCAGGTACCACGAGAACACTAATGAAAAACTGTTTTTT.

The chain recombines TRBV2 with TRBJ2-2; perhaps TRBD2 as D (5 bases). The CDR3 totals 13 residues. Trimming took off 6 bases at V and 1 base at J, with 6 bases between the two ends. The germline V gene has CDR1 SNHLY and CDR2 FYNNEI. The CDR3 coding sequence is TGTGCCAGCAGGGGAGTGAACACCGGGGAGCTGTTTTTT. Its protein product is CASRGVNTGELFF. The full variable domain, rest sourced from reference TRBV2 and TRBJ2-2, is EPEVTQTPSHQVTQMGQEVILRCVPISNHLYFYWYRQILGQKVEFLVSFYNNEISEKSEIFDDQFSVERPDGSNFTLKIRSTKLEDSAMYFCASRGVNTGELFFGEGSRLTVL.

The chain employs TRBV7-2 and TRBJ2-7; 8 positions match TRBD1. Germline-derived CDR1 and CDR2 are SGHTA and FQGNSA. CDR3 size: 14 residues. The V and J ends lost 5 bases and 4 bases, in that order; junction bases with no gene match: 7. CDR3 residues: CASSPSTGGYEQYF. Written as DNA, the CDR3 is TGTGCCAGCAGCCCATCCACAGGGGGGTACGAGCAGTACTTC.